Presented here are 3 T cell receptor beta chains from one specimen sequenced in a study of breast tumors, draining lymph nodes, adjacent tissues. Each CDR3 protein gets one entry after TCRdb re-called the multiplex PCR reads with MiXCR. Of 150,000 to 200,000 distinct CDR3 sequences listed, 33% are singletons. The lymph nodes were axillary draining lymph nodes from breast cancer patients. Sequencing was done on a sample of axillary lymph node tissue. Receptor source: a female donor with breast cancer. Some clones in this sample may be carry-over from other donors' samples.

J is TRBJ2-5 and V is TRBV28, with 10 positions matching TRBD2. The V segment lost 8 bases and the J segment 4 bases; nucleotides outside the gene matches: 7. This CDR3 is 14 amino acids long. CDR1 and CDR2 from the germline V gene are MDHEN and SYDVKM. The CDR3 loop reads CASCLTSGAETQYF. CDR3 DNA: TGTGCCAGCTGTCTAACTAGCGGGGCAGAGACCCAGTACTTC. The variable domain in full, completed from reference TRBV28 and TRBJ2-5, reads DVKVTQSSRYLVKRTGEKVFLECVQDMDHENMFWYRQDPGLGLRLIYFSYDVKMKEKGDIPEGYSVSREKKERFSLILESASTNQTSMYLCASCLTSGAETQYFGPGTRLLVL.

Ten or more counts support this clonotype. The J gene is TRBJ2-1, the V gene TRBV7-3, with 8 bases aligning to TRBD2. CDR3 length equals 18 residues. The germline gives CDR1 SGHTA, CDR2 FQGTGA. V was clipped by 1 base and J by 2 bases; unmatched bases: 10. The CDR3 loop is CASSLNIGSGSTYNEQFF. In DNA, the CDR3 is TGTGCCAGCAGCTTAAATATAGGGAGCGGGAGCACCTACAATGAGCAGTTCTTC.

This clonotype came up a few times. The chain employs TRBV28 and TRBJ2-7; 11 nucleotides match TRBD2. CDR3 size: 15 residues. CDR1 is MDHEN, CDR2 SYDVKM, per germline. V lost 6 bases, J lost 0 bases, and 4 bases stayed unmatched. The CDR3 DNA reads TGTGCCAGCAGAATAGCGGGAGGGCCCTCCTACGAGCAGTACTTC. It is translated as CASRIAGGPSYEQYF. Combining the CDR3 with reference TRBV28 and TRBJ2-7 gives the whole variable domain DVKVTQSSRYLVKRTGEKVFLECVQDMDHENMFWYRQDPGLGLRLIYFSYDVKMKEKGDIPEGYSVSREKKERFSLILESASTNQTSMYLCASRIAGGPSYEQYFGPGTRLTVT.